A selection of T cell receptor beta chains follows, all from one sample in a study of blood T cell repertoires in COVID-19. TCRdb's table, derived via immunoSEQ multiplex PCR, lists solely in-frame clones and lacks some. The repertoire has 150,000 to 200,000 clones, approximately 87% of them found once; the top ten carry over 0.7%. The sample was peripheral blood. These receptors originate from a young woman who had recovered from COVID-19. CDR3s include the opening cysteine and the closing phenylalanine or tryptophan. The order of the fields is D gene, V gene, clone size, J gene, CDR3 protein, CDR3 DNA. D genes are given only for firm matches. Clone size, where shown, is once, few, many, or a class for clones that have expanded.

>TRBD2|TRBV7-2|NA|TRBJ2-2
CASSYTSGFTGELFF
TGTGCCAGCAGTTATACTAGCGGCTTTACCGGGGAGCTGTTTTTT
>NA|TRBV6-4|few|TRBJ2-2
CASSESYGGNTGELFF
TGTGCCAGCAGTGAATCCTACGGGGGGAACACCGGGGAGCTGTTTTTT
>TRBD1|TRBV29-1|NA|TRBJ2-5
CSVRQGGETQYF
TGCAGCGTACGACAGGGGGGAGAGACCCAGTACTTC
>NA|TRBV11-1|NA|TRBJ2-3
CASSFTGASTDTQYF
TGTGCCAGCAGCTTTACCGGTGCTAGCACAGATACGCAGTATTTT
>TRBD2|TRBV10-1|NA|TRBJ2-1
CATLPGLGTYEQFF
TGCGCCACCCTACCGGGACTAGGGACTTATGAGCAGTTCTTC
>NA|TRBV25-1|NA|TRBJ1-6
CASSELQGLRSPLHF
TGTGCCAGCAGTGAATTGCAGGGATTGAGATCACCCCTCCACTTT
>TRBD1|TRBV20-1|NA|TRBJ2-7
CSASGGQVYEQYF
TGCAGTGCTAGTGGGGGACAGGTGTACGAGCAGTACTTC
>TRBD1|TRBV19|NA|TRBJ1-2
CASSGQGVYGYTF
TGTGCCAGCTCGGGACAGGGGGTCTATGGCTACACCTTC
>TRBD1|TRBV18|few|TRBJ1-5
CASSPGQVSNQPQHF
TGTGCCAGCTCACCCGGACAGGTTAGCAATCAGCCCCAGCATTTT
>TRBD1|TRBV3-1/TRBV3-2|NA|TRBJ2-4
CASSPPRNRGDVAKNIQYF
TGTGCCAGCAGCCCACCCAGGAACAGGGGGGATGTAGCCAAAAACATTCAGTACTTC
>TRBD1|TRBV5-6|NA|TRBJ2-3
CASSLGTGANTDTQYF
TGTGCCAGCAGCTTGGGGACAGGGGCTAACACAGATACGCAGTATTTT
>NA|TRBV27|NA|TRBJ2-6
CASSSGFGANVLTF
TGTGCCAGCAGTTCGGGTTTTGGGGCCAACGTCCTGACTTTC
>NA|TRBV2|NA|TRBJ1-5
CASSEAGWRSNQPQHF
TGTGCCAGCAGTGAAGCAGGGTGGAGGAGCAATCAGCCCCAGCATTTT
>TRBD1|TRBV3-1/TRBV3-2|NA|TRBJ1-6
CASSPGQGGNSPLHF
TGTGCCAGCAGCCCCGGACAGGGCGGTAATTCACCCCTCCACTTT
>TRBD1|TRBV28|NA|TRBJ1-2
CASSGTDLNYGYTF
TGTGCCAGCAGTGGGACAGATCTAAACTATGGCTACACCTTC
>NA|TRBV4-1|NA|TRBJ2-7
CASSRREDSYEQYF
TGCGCCAGCAGCCGCCGAGAGGACTCCTACGAGCAGTACTTC
>NA|TRBV5-1|NA|TRBJ2-7
CASSFGLSSYEQYF
TGCGCCAGCAGCTTCGGGTTGAGCTCCTACGAGCAGTACTTC
>TRBD2|TRBV7-2|NA|TRBJ2-7
CASSLASGGEYYEQYF
TGTGCCAGCAGCTTAGCCAGCGGGGGGGAATACTACGAGCAGTACTTC
>TRBD2|TRBV5-6|NA|TRBJ2-1
CASSYFGGTTYNEQFF
TGTGCCAGCAGTTATTTCGGAGGGACTACATACAATGAGCAGTTCTTC
>NA|TRBV7-3|NA|TRBJ2-2
CASSPGTGELFF
TGTGCCAGCAGCCCAGGGACCGGGGAGCTGTTTTTT
>TRBD2|TRBV6-5|NA|TRBJ2-1
CASSYLTSGDYNEQFF
TGTGCCAGCAGTTACTTGACTAGCGGGGATTACAATGAGCAGTTCTTC
>TRBD1|TRBV5-1|NA|TRBJ1-4
CASSLEGTDKLFF
TGCGCCAGCAGCTTGGAAGGGACAGACAAACTGTTTTTT
>NA|TRBV25-1|NA|TRBJ1-2
CASSESGTGNFGYTF
TGTGCCAGCAGTGAATCAGGTACAGGGAACTTTGGCTACACCTTC
>TRBD2|TRBV4-2|NA|TRBJ2-3
CASSPLSFLAGEWTDTQYF
TGTGCCAGCAGCCCCCTTTCTTTCCTAGCGGGAGAATGGACAGATACGCAGTATTTT
>TRBD1|TRBV7-8|NA|TRBJ1-2
CASSPDRMSYTF
TGTGCCAGCAGCCCGGACAGGATGAGCTACACCTTC
>NA|TRBV9|many|TRBJ2-3
CASSVRSTDTQYF
TGTGCCAGCAGCGTCAGAAGCACAGATACGCAGTATTTT
>NA|TRBV11-2|once|TRBJ1-3
CASSLEYYSGNTIYF
TGTGCCAGCAGCTTAGAGTACTACTCTGGAAACACCATATATTTT
>NA|TRBV7-9|NA|TRBJ2-5
CASSLGGGQETQYF
TGTGCCAGCAGCTTAGGGGGAGGTCAAGAGACCCAGTACTTC
>TRBD1|TRBV6-5|NA|TRBJ2-3
CASRSGTGGSDTQYF
TGTGCCAGCAGATCCGGGACAGGGGGCTCAGATACGCAGTATTTT
>TRBD1|TRBV7-3|NA|TRBJ2-1
CASSLRDRGEWFF
TGTGCCAGCAGCTTAAGGGACAGGGGGGAGTGGTTCTTC
>TRBD1|TRBV19|once|TRBJ2-3
CASTGIGQGSADTQYF
TGTGCCAGTACCGGAATCGGACAGGGGTCCGCAGATACGCAGTATTTT
>NA|TRBV6-2/TRBV6-3|NA|TRBJ2-2
CASSPREIVTGELFF
TGTGCCAGCAGCCCTCGGGAGATCGTGACCGGGGAGCTGTTTTTT
>NA|TRBV21-1|NA|TRBJ1-1
CASSTQTGMNTEAFF
TGTGCCAGCAGCACTCAGACAGGAATGAACACTGAAGCTTTCTTT
>NA|TRBV9|once|TRBJ2-2
CASSVGGAGTGELFF
TGTGCCAGCAGCGTAGGTGGGGCTGGCACCGGGGAGCTGTTTTTT
>TRBD1|TRBV7-2|NA|TRBJ2-1
CASSLVIGTGAWNEQFF
TGTGCCAGCAGCTTAGTTATCGGGACAGGGGCTTGGAATGAGCAGTTCTTC
>NA|TRBV6-8|NA|TRBJ1-1
CASSYSWPDRDNTEAFF
TGTGCCAGCAGTTACTCGTGGCCAGACAGAGACAACACTGAAGCTTTCTTT
>TRBD2|TRBV4-3|NA|TRBJ2-2
CASSQVGTSGGNTGELFF
TGCGCCAGCAGCCAAGTAGGGACTAGCGGGGGGAACACCGGGGAGCTGTTTTTT
>NA|TRBV7-2|NA|TRBJ2-5
CASSLAGIGETQYF
TGTGCCAGCAGCTTAGCGGGCATCGGTGAGACCCAGTACTTC
>NA|TRBV19|NA|TRBJ1-2
CASGRSEGYTF
TGTGCCAGCGGTAGGAGTGAGGGCTACACCTTC
>TRBD1|TRBV27|NA|TRBJ2-7
CASRLTGQGNYEQYF
TGTGCCAGCAGACTGACGGGACAGGGGAACTACGAGCAGTACTTC
>NA|TRBV18|NA|TRBJ1-3
CASSPPTAGNGNTIYF
TGTGCCAGCTCACCACCGACGGCGGGGAACGGAAACACCATATATTTT
>NA|TRBV2|few|TRBJ2-6
CASSGLSGANVLTF
TGTGCCAGCAGTGGTCTATCTGGGGCCAACGTCCTGACTTTC
>NA|TRBV19|NA|TRBJ2-2
CASSIVRTGELFF
TGTGCCAGTAGTATCGTGCGGACCGGGGAGCTGTTTTTT
>TRBD1|TRBV15|NA|TRBJ2-7
CATSSFSGQALQYF
TGTGCCACCAGCAGCTTCTCAGGACAGGCGTTGCAGTACTTC
>NA|TRBV7-8|NA|TRBJ2-1
CASSLIDSSYNEQFF
TGTGCCAGCAGCTTAATCGATAGCTCCTACAATGAGCAGTTCTTC
>TRBD1|TRBV27|NA|TRBJ1-2
CASSLNPQGFSYGYTF
TGTGCCAGCAGTTTAAACCCACAGGGGTTCTCATATGGCTACACCTTC
>NA|TRBV30|NA|TRBJ1-1
CAWEQGPTEAFF
TGTGCCTGGGAACAGGGACCCACTGAAGCTTTCTTT
>NA|TRBV24-1|NA|TRBJ2-7
CATSDWGGPTYEQYF
TGTGCCACCAGTGATTGGGGAGGACCCACCTACGAGCAGTACTTC